The sequence of this T cell receptor (beta chain) was determined in a study of T cell responses to AZD1222 COVID-19 vaccine. Study-level background: Pooling covered second doses at about 4 or about 12 weeks. General study findings and limits: Spike-specific TCR breadth and depth were elevated following two AZD1222 doses. AZD1222 recipients seropositive at baseline numbered only six.

TCRdb's copy holds only in-frame clones and misses some; the assay was immunoSEQ multiplex PCR. This table has over 110,000 clones, 85% to 95% appearing once. About this clone: The target antigen is unknown.

Per the germline V gene, CDR1 is MGHRA and CDR2 is YSYEKL. The CDR3 runs 15 residues. J gave up 4 bases and V 3 bases, and 6 bases lay outside the gene matches. The starting material was peripheral blood, obtained on day 0 of AZD1222 vaccination. The genes are TRBV4-1 and TRBJ1-2, with 9 positions matching TRBD1. This receptor was taken from an adult in good health. The CDR3 here is CASSQAGQGSYGYTF. CDR3 coding DNA: TGCGCCAGCAGCCAGGCGGGACAGGGTAGCTATGGCTACACCTTC.